The sequence of this T cell receptor (beta chain) was determined in a study of Tregs in tolerant kidney transplant recipients. Only in-frame clones appear in the TCRdb table, and some are missing; sequencing was by immunoSEQ multiplex PCR. The table has around 50,000 clones, more than 70% seen once; the top ten hold less than 5.5%. V dropped 7 bases and J dropped 3 bases, with 19 bases sitting between them. The CDR3 extends over 15 amino acids. Per germline, CDR1 WSHSY and CDR2 SAAADI. Sequenced input: CD4+ T cells from blood. V and J are TRBV10-2 and TRBJ2-7; the D gene is possibly TRBD1 (5 bases). The clonotype comes from a human donor in good health. CDR3 DNA: TGCGCCAGCATGGGGCTAACAGGTAACCTCTACGAGCAGTACTTC. Protein: CASMGLTGNLYEQYF.